This T cell receptor (beta chain) came from a study of technical replicates of blood from several donors. Generated by immunoSEQ multiplex PCR, the TCRdb table keeps only in-frame clones and is missing some. The data show tens of thousands of clones, 90% to 95% seen once. This CDR3 is 14 amino acids long. Trimming took off 6 bases at V and 7 bases at J, with 16 bases between the two ends. Germline V gives CDR1 MNHNS, CDR2 SASEGT. This sequence originates from a human donor in good health. Some clones in this sample may be carry-over from other donors' samples. The chain uses TRBV6-1 and TRBJ2-1, with D possibly TRBD1 on 5 matching bases. Sequenced: PBMCs. CDR3 sequence (DNA): TGTGCCAGCAGCCCCCAGGGCGGTTTGAATGAGCAGTTCTTC. It codes for CASSPQGGLNEQFF.